These 30 T cell receptor beta chains share one sample of origin, sequenced in a study of blood T cells in healthy people across ages. It was with a sample-barcoded 5' primer and a J-beta primer mix that a second PCR of roughly 6 to 12 cycles was run. TCRdb analysed the 5' RACE reads with MiXCR anew, one entry per CDR3 protein. The sample has about 1.8 million distinct CDR3 sequences, roughly 50% seen once; the top ten hold roughly 2%. The sample was blood. The receptors were sampled from a woman aged 40 to 50 in good health.

For the CDR3, the DNA is TGTGCCAGCAGACCGGGACTTATGAACACTGAAGCTTTCTTT. The encoded protein is CASRPGLMNTEAFF. The gene calls are TRBV7-2 and TRBJ1-1, with D maybe TRBD1 (5 bases). Germline V gene lookup returns CDR1 SGHTA and CDR2 FQGNSA. Deletions cut 6 bases from V and 0 bases from J, with 11 bases between. The CDR3 totals 14 residues.

The CDR3 protein is CASFGTGGTLSYEQYF. CDR3 bases: TGTGCCAGCTTCGGGACAGGGGGAACCCTTTCCTACGAGCAGTACTTC. The chain recombines TRBV6-6 with TRBJ2-7; the match to TRBD1 covers 11 bases. V lost 8 bases, J lost 1 base, and 10 bases stayed unmatched. The germline CDR1 and CDR2 sequences are MNHNY and SVGAGI (reference sequence). The CDR3 sequence is 16 residues long.

In this sample, this clonotype turned up many times. The chain couples TRBV7-2 to TRBJ2-5, with TRBD2 as a possible D gene (6 bases). With 1 base removed from V and 5 bases from J, the gap between germline ends came to 11 bases. The CDR3 sequence is 14 residues long. The germline gives CDR1 SGHTA, CDR2 FQGNSA. CDR3 nucleotide sequence: TGTGCCAGCAGCTTAGTCTCAGGGAGGGAGACCCAGTACTTC. Translating gives CASSLVSGRETQYF.

This clonotype was seen more than once but under ten times. CDR3 sequence: CASSLAHGPNEQFF. The CDR3 nucleotides read TGTGCCAGCAGTTTAGCTCATGGGCCTAATGAGCAGTTCTTC. This chain uses TRBV12-3 or TRBV12-4 with TRBJ2-1, with D unresolved. V was cut by 0 bases and J by 7 bases, with 10 bases left in between. CDR3 size: 14 residues.

This chain uses TRBV6-5 with TRBJ2-3; maybe TRBD1 (5 bases). Germline CDR1 MNHEY, CDR2 SVGAGI. This CDR3 comprises 14 residues. Trimming removed 5 bases from V and 1 base from J, with 10 bases in between. This chain's CDR3 is CASSTARGTDTQYF. The CDR3 region has the DNA TGTGCCAGCAGTACAGCCAGGGGCACAGATACGCAGTATTTT.

The rearrangement joins TRBV7-9 to TRBJ2-7; 9 bases agree with TRBD1. The CDR3 runs 17 residues. Germline CDR1 is SEHNR and CDR2 is FQNEAQ (reference sequence). After removal of 0 bases from V and 2 bases from J, the junction contained 8 bases not matched to a gene. CDR3 coding DNA: TGTGCCAGCAGCTTAGCCCCAGGGACAGGGAACACCTACGAGCAGTACTTC. Its translation is CASSLAPGTGNTYEQYF.

This clonotype was seen more than once but under ten times. The chain employs TRBV3-1 and TRBJ2-5, with D perhaps TRBD2 (6 bases). Between the trimmed V and J ends, which lost 11 bases and 5 bases, there was a span of 15 bases. CDR1 and CDR2 (germline): LGHDT, YNNKEL (reference sequence). CDR3 length equals 12 residues. CDR3 nucleotides: TGTGCCGCGGGGCGGCTAGGGGAGACCCAGTACTTC. The encoded protein is CAAGRLGETQYF.

The sample holds many counts of this clonotype. The chain links TRBV6-5 to TRBJ2-3; no reliable D call. The V and J ends lost 6 bases and 0 bases respectively, with 13 bases between them. CDR3 length: 15 residues. Looked up from germline, CDR1 is MNHEY and CDR2 is SVGAGI. This CDR3 reads CASSSRSPSTDTQYF. CDR3 bases: TGTGCCAGCAGCTCCCGAAGTCCTAGCACAGATACGCAGTATTTT.

This clonotype was observed once. A much larger clone sits a single nucleotide away, making a read error possible. This rearrangement joins TRBV7-3 to TRBJ2-6; 8 nucleotides match TRBD1. The CDR3 is 16 residues long. Germline CDR1 SGHTA, CDR2 FQGTGA. CDR3 residues: CASGLAGGAGANVLTF. CDR3 DNA: TGTGCCAGCGGCTTAGCAGGGGGCGCTGGGGCCAACGTCCTGACTTTC.

The chain has TRBV20-1 and TRBJ2-7; D is possibly TRBD1 (5 bases). The last part of the DNA fits TRBJ2-4 better; the J call may be wrong. CDR3 length: 15 residues. Germline V lookup: CDR1 DFQATT, CDR2 SNEGSKA (reference sequence). CDR3 in amino acids: CSAAGHAPLTDIQYF. CDR3 coding DNA: TGCAGTGCAGCCGGACACGCCCCATTGACAGACATTCAGTACTTC.

V usage is TRBV10-3 and J usage is TRBJ2-7, with a possible D match to TRBD1 (5 bases). The V and J ends lost 3 bases and 5 bases respectively, with 8 bases between them. The length of the CDR3 is 12 residues. CDR1 ENHRY and CDR2 SYGVKD come from the germline V gene. CDR3 DNA sequence: TGTGCCATCAGTGAAGGGGCCCACGAGCAGTACTTC. It specifies CAISEGAHEQYF.

V is TRBV28 and J is TRBJ2-3, with 7 bases fitting TRBD1. V lost 6 bases, J lost 4 bases, and 10 bases stayed unmatched. This CDR3 has 15 amino acids. Per the germline V gene, CDR1 is MDHEN and CDR2 is SYDVKM. CDR3 DNA: TGTGCCAGCAGCCCCACAGGGGCCGTGGCAGATACGCAGTATTTT. Translated, it gives CASSPTGAVADTQYF.

In its sample, this clonotype was seen a few times. The V call is TRBV4-1, the J call TRBJ2-1; possible D gene TRBD2, 6 bases. This CDR3 has 19 amino acids. The germline V gene has CDR1 MGHRA and CDR2 YSYEKL. Trimming removed 5 bases from V and 3 bases from J, with 26 bases in between. CDR3 loop: CASSVAPEEGLIHYNEQFF. The CDR3 nucleotides are TGCGCCAGCAGCGTCGCCCCCGAAGAGGGACTGATCCACTACAATGAGCAGTTCTTC.

This chain uses TRBV20-1 with TRBJ2-1; 10 bases match TRBD1. The end of the DNA is better explained by TRBJ2-7, so the J call may be wrong. CDR3 length equals 15 residues. The germline V gene has CDR1 DFQATT and CDR2 SNEGSKA (reference sequence). The CDR3 spells CSASDPGQGPYEQYF. In DNA form, the CDR3 reads TGCAGTGCTTCTGATCCGGGACAGGGGCCTTACGAGCAGTACTTC.

This chain connects TRBV6-6 to TRBJ2-7; 7 bases fit TRBD1. Germline trimming cut 5 bases from V and 3 bases from J; bases unmatched to any gene: 10. The length of the CDR3 is 15 residues. Germline V gene data show CDR1 as MNHNY and CDR2 as SVGAGI (reference sequence). As DNA, the CDR3 is TGTGCCAGCAGTAACCCTCGGACAGGTGACTACGAGCAGTACTTC. The encoded protein is CASSNPRTGDYEQYF.

The chain joins TRBV5-1 to TRBJ2-7; the match to TRBD2 covers 8 bases. CDR1 is SGHRS and CDR2 is YFSETQ in the germline V gene. The CDR3 covers 14 residues. V lost 4 bases and J lost 5; bases outside the gene matches: 8. The CDR3 region is CASSAGGGIDEQYF. CDR3 DNA sequence: TGCGCCAGCAGCGCCGGGGGGGGCATCGACGAGCAGTACTTC. Using reference TRBV5-1 and TRBJ2-7 for the parts outside the CDR3, the full variable domain is KAGVTQTPRYLIKTRGQQVTLSCSPISGHRSVSWYQQTPGQGLQFLFEYFSETQRNKGNFPGRFSGRQFSNSRSEMNVSTLELGDSALYLCASSAGGGIDEQYFGPGTRLTVT.

There are a few counts of this clonotype. The rearrangement joins TRBV18 to TRBJ2-4, with 11 positions matching TRBD1. The CDR3 has 14 amino acids. Germline V CDR1 and CDR2: KGHSH, LQKENI. V lost 3 bases to trimming and J lost 6 bases; unmatched junction nucleotides: 1. The CDR3 coding sequence is TGTGCCAGCTCACCGGGACAGGGGGTAAACATTCAGTACTTC. Translated, it gives CASSPGQGVNIQYF.

Regarding this clonotype: A much larger clone differs from this one at a single base, so this may be a read error. The chain is built from TRBV7-2 and TRBJ2-3; D gene ambiguous. Deletions cut 5 bases from V and 2 bases from J, with 17 bases between. Germline CDR1 and CDR2: SGHTA and FQGNSA. The CDR3 spans 16 residues. The CDR3 DNA reads TGTGCCAGCAGCCTTAATAGCAGACATACCACAGATACGCAGTATTTT. This sequence encodes CASSLNSRHTTDTQYF.

J is TRBJ1-2 and V is TRBV27; the D gene is possibly TRBD1 (5 bases). Germline CDR1 and CDR2: MNHEY and SMNVEV (reference sequence). The CDR3 sequence is 16 residues long. Between the trimmed V and J ends, which lost 3 bases and 2 bases, there was a span of 16 bases. CDR3 sequence reads: CASSLLWDAGNYGYTF. The CDR3 DNA reads TGTGCCAGCAGTTTGCTGTGGGACGCAGGGAACTATGGCTACACCTTC.

The V call is TRBV6-1, the J call TRBJ2-7; tentative D call: TRBD1 (5 bases). The CDR3 loop spans 16 amino acids. Germline assignment: CDR1 MNHNS and CDR2 SASEGT. Trimming stripped 1 base from V and 3 bases from J, with 16 bases between. The CDR3 DNA reads TGTGCCAGCAGTGAAGGGGGCGTAGGCAACCACTACGAGCAGTACTTC. Amino acid sequence: CASSEGGVGNHYEQYF.

This clonotype came up once. The chain carries TRBV28 and TRBJ2-7, with 7 positions matching TRBD1. Losses at the gene ends were 5 bases for V and 2 bases for J; bases not matched to a gene: 12. The CDR3 extends over 16 amino acids. Looked up from germline, CDR1 is MDHEN and CDR2 is SYDVKM. This chain's CDR3 is CASSPNNRGVAYEQYF. In DNA form, the CDR3 reads TGTGCCAGCAGTCCCAACAACAGGGGAGTCGCCTACGAGCAGTACTTC.

This clonotype occurred a few times. J is TRBJ2-6 and V is TRBV6-6, with a weak D call TRBD1 (6 bases). Trimming shortened V by 4 bases and J by 0 bases, and 13 bases separated the two germline ends. Per the germline V gene, CDR1 is MNHNY and CDR2 is SVGAGI (reference sequence). CDR3 length equals 17 residues. The CDR3 DNA sequence: TGTGCCAGCAGTTCACAGGGACCCAGCTCTGGGGCCAACGTCCTGACTTTC. It encodes CASSSQGPSSGANVLTF.

The CDR3, as DNA: TGTGCCAGCAGTCACAGGCCCGGTCAGCCCCAGCATTTT. It encodes CASSHRPGQPQHF. J is TRBJ1-5 and V is TRBV27, with TRBD1 as a possible D gene (5 bases). The CDR3 has 13 residues. Trimming stripped 5 bases from V and 6 bases from J, with 11 bases between. CDR1 MNHEY and CDR2 SMNVEV come from the germline V gene (reference sequence).

The gene calls are TRBV4-3 and TRBJ2-2; D is perhaps TRBD2 (6 bases). CDR1 and CDR2 (germline): LGHNA, YSLEER. CDR3 length: 15 amino acids. V lost 0 bases, J lost 7 bases, and 12 bases lay in between. The CDR3, as DNA: TGCGCCAGCAGCCAAGATCGGGGGAGTATCGGGGAGCTGTTTTTT. Its translation is CASSQDRGSIGELFF.

This clonotype has just a few counts. The CDR3 loop is CSVETLGTDTQYF. CDR3 coding DNA: TGCAGCGTTGAAACGTTGGGCACAGATACGCAGTATTTT. This chain joins TRBV29-1 and TRBJ2-3; D not certain. The CDR3 spans 13 residues. Trimming removed 2 bases at V and 1 base at J, with 7 bases between. Germline CDR1 SQVTM, CDR2 ANQGSEA.

The chain recombines TRBV7-2 with TRBJ1-2, with a weak D call TRBD1 (5 bases). The V gene's germline CDR1 is SGHTA and CDR2 FQGNSA. The CDR3 length is 15 residues. The V and J ends lost 1 base and 8 bases respectively, with 17 bases between them. CDR3 nucleotides: TGTGCCAGCAGCTTAGGGCCGACAGTGTCTAACGGCTACACCTTC. It translates to CASSLGPTVSNGYTF.

The CDR3 here is CSARAPDTNLRYNEQFF. CDR3 sequence (DNA): TGCAGTGCTAGAGCTCCGGACACGAACCTTCGGTACAATGAGCAGTTCTTC. V and J are TRBV20-1 and TRBJ2-1; possibly TRBD1 for D (5 bases). V lost 1 base and J 4 bases, leaving 20 bases between the germline ends. Germline-derived CDR1 and CDR2 are DFQATT and SNEGSKA (reference sequence). The CDR3 consists of 17 residues.

The sample holds many counts of this clonotype. CDR3 nucleotide sequence: TGTGCCAGCAGCTTTGCCACAGGGAGGGAGACCCAGTACTTC. Residues: CASSFATGRETQYF. The chain uses TRBV7-2 and TRBJ2-5; perhaps D is TRBD1 or TRBD2 (6 bases each). The CDR3 consists of 14 residues. The germline V and J ends were trimmed by 3 bases and 5 bases, with 13 bases remaining between them. Germline values: CDR1 SGHTA, CDR2 FQGNSA.

A remark on this clonotype: The junction departs from the called germline gene at one end, perhaps through a read error. This chain uses TRBV10-3 with TRBJ2-7; D is perhaps TRBD2 (6 bases). The V gene's germline CDR1 is ENHRY and CDR2 SYGVKD. The CDR3 length is 16 residues. The CDR3 spells CAVSEGRTNGGYEQYF. In DNA, the CDR3 is TGTGCCGTCAGTGAGGGGAGGACTAACGGGGGCTACGAGCAGTACTTC.

The chain joins TRBV24-1 to TRBJ2-3; TRBD1 aligns across 8 bases. Per germline, CDR1 KGHDR and CDR2 SFDVKD. The CDR3 is made up of 15 amino acids. With V trimmed by 5 bases and J by 5 bases, 8 bases remained unmatched. The CDR3 protein is CATSARGRVVDTQYF. CDR3 nucleotide sequence: TGTGCCACCAGTGCCAGGGGGCGCGTAGTAGATACGCAGTATTTT.